This T cell receptor (beta chain) was recovered during a study of T cell responses to AZD1222 COVID-19 vaccine. TCRdb keeps only in-frame clones here, not all; method: immunoSEQ multiplex PCR. The table records 45,000 to 55,000 clones, 65% to 90% of them present only once. As concerns this clone: Its antigen is unknown.

The CDR3 runs to 11 residues. The V end lost 6 bases, the J end lost 4 bases, and 4 bases lay between the germline ends. Overall study results and limits: None of the repertoires were sampled until the peak T cell response had passed. Possibly, clonal diversity was underestimated; donors were largely white British and included more females.

The chain is built from TRBV12-3 or TRBV12-4 and TRBJ1-3, with no clear D. Sequences were derived from peripheral blood, sampled 28 days after the second AZD1222 dose. This clonotype was obtained from an adult who received the AZD1222 COVID-19 vaccine. In DNA, the CDR3 is TGTGCCAGCAGGAAGGGAAACACCATATATTTT. Its translation is CASRKGNTIYF.